This T cell receptor (beta chain) was sequenced during a study of blood T cell repertoires in COVID-19 (dated by TCRdb to about 2020). Turning to the overall study: Samples covering the acute and convalescent phases of COVID-19 were provided by collaborators in the United States, Italy and Spain. The repertoires were released in a freely available public database meant as a resource for research on the immune response to SARS-CoV-2. A de-identified subject ID, COVID-19 status, age in years and sex were almost always included in the sample metadata. Subjects who had been exposed to COVID-19, were actively infected with it, or had recovered from it provided the deeply sampled blood TCRbeta repertoires that made up the dataset. The samples were drawn from the first 160 participants of the ongoing ImmuneRACE study and from some 1,300 subjects provided by 6 global collaborators. The prospective study material was composed of cDNA or gDNA derived from T cells, B-cell-depleted T cells, or PBMCs. Where HLA class I and class II types were available, the types were taken from metadata supplied by the sample provider, not from assay-based typing.

One collaborating source in Seattle enrolled patients while the patients were actively infected and followed the patients over time throughout the course of disease. The collaborating institutions used their own protocols to collect whole blood in K2EDTA tubes. Collaborator samples were shipped for TCRbeta analysis as frozen whole blood, isolated PBMCs, or DNA extracted from either sample type. Based on the germline V gene (reference sequence), the CDR1 and CDR2 sequences are LNHDA and SQIVND. The junction shows trimming of 5 bases on V and 5 bases on J, and the gene matches do not reach 6 bases of it. From the cysteine through the phenylalanine, the CDR3 covers 15 amino acids. Only the CDR3 DNA stays, 45 bases, in frame from base 1. What the study reported, not specific to this receptor: The amount of clinical and demographic metadata varied by source and participant and was provided uncurated.

TCRbeta CDR3 regions were amplified from genomic DNA using the immunoSEQ Assay, a bias-controlled multiplex PCR. Per the authors' processing: The number of nucleated cells in each sample was estimated by amplification of reference gene primers within the assay. To quantify the absolute abundance of each unique TCRbeta CDR3 rearrangement, sequence reads were collapsed and filtered. For each sample, productive Simpson clonality was calculated as the square root of Simpson's diversity index across productive rearrangements. TCRdb obtained this table from immuneACCESS and retained in-frame rearrangements with V and J assigned. These tables miss some clones; where compared with another copy, unresolved V genes account for less than half of the shortfall, and the remainder is unexplained. That table supplies the V and J calls and clone size; D and trimming were determined from the DNA. This sample is represented by some 17,000 clones; around 77% of them were singletons. The ten largest clonotypes hold over 15% of the sample.

In regard to this clone: This receptor's antigen is unknown. No much larger clone is present one base from it, and per-base qualities are unavailable.

This TCR was sampled from a man between 65 and 80 years old with COVID-19, enrolled during active disease. This receptor chain uses TRBV19 and TRBJ2-7; 13 central nucleotides agree with TRBD2. Sequencing used peripheral blood. The DNA sequence is as follows: TGTGCCAGTAGTCGGACTAGCGGGAGTTTCGACGAGCAGTACTTC. Translated, this gives CASSRTSGSFDEQYF.